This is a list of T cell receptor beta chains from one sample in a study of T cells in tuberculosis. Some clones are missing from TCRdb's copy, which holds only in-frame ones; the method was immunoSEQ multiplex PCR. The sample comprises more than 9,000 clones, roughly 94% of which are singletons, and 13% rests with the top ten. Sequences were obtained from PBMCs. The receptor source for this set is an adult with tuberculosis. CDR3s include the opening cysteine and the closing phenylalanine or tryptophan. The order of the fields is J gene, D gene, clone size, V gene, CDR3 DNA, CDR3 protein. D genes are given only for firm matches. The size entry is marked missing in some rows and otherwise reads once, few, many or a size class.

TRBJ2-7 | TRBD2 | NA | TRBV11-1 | TGTGCCAGCAGCCCCGTATCTAGCGGCCCCTACGAGCAGTACTTC | CASSPVSSGPYEQYF
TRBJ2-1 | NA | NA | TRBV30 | TGTGCCTGGAGTTCTCCCCCCAGCTCCTACAATGAGCAGTTCTTC | CAWSSPPSSYNEQFF
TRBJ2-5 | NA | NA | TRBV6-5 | TGTGCCAGCAGTTACTCACGGGGTGAACAAGAGACCCAGTACTTC | CASSYSRGEQETQYF
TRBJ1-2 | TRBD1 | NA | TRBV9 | TGTGCCAGCAGCGTAGGAATAACGACAGGGCCGATGGGGAACTATGGCTACACCTTC | CASSVGITTGPMGNYGYTF
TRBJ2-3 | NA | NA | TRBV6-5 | TGTGCCAGCAGTTACCGTCGGTCGGATACGCAGTATTTT | CASSYRRSDTQYF
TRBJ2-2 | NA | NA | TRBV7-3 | TGTGCCAGCAGCTTATATGGTGCAGGGACAAACACCGGGGAGCTGTTTTTT | CASSLYGAGTNTGELFF
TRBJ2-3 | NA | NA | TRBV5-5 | TGTGCCAGCAGCTTGCTAGCATCGGCTAGCTTTACAGATACGCAGTATTTT | CASSLLASASFTDTQYF
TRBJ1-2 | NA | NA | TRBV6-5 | TGTGCCAGGGGGCACGAGAACTATGGCTACACCTTC | CARGHENYGYTF
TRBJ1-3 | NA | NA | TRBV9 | TGTGCCAGCAGCGTAGCTCCGGCAGACAAAAACACCATATATTTT | CASSVAPADKNTIYF
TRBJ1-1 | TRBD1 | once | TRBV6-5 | TGTGCCAGCAGTCCCAGGACAGGGATGAACACTGAAGCTTTCTTT | CASSPRTGMNTEAFF
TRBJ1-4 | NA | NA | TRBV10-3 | TGTGCCATCAGTGAGTCCAGGGAAAAACTGTTTTTT | CAISESREKLFF
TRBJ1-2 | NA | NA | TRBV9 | TGTGCCAGCAGCCCAGGGGTCGACAGGACCTTCTATGGCTACACCTTC | CASSPGVDRTFYGYTF
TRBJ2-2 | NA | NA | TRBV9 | TGTGCCAGCAGCGTCGTACCGGGACTTGTGACCGGGGAGCTGTTTTTT | CASSVVPGLVTGELFF
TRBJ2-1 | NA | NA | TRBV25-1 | TGTGCCAGCAGTGAACCAGGGGTCTCCTACAATGAGCAGTTCTTC | CASSEPGVSYNEQFF
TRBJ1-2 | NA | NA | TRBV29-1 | TGCAGCGTCGACCGCATCTCCGGCAGGGGACGTGGAGGCTATGGCTACACCTTC | CSVDRISGRGRGGYGYTF
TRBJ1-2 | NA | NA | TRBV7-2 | TGTGCCAGCACCACAGGGTCCGCTAACTATGGCTACACCTTC | CASTTGSANYGYTF
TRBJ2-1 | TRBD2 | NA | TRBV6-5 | TGTGCCAGCAGCCCCGCTAGCGGGACCTACAATGAGCAGTTCTTC | CASSPASGTYNEQFF
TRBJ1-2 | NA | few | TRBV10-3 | TGTGCCATCAGGGGCCGGGGGATGTATGGCTACACCTTC | CAIRGRGMYGYTF
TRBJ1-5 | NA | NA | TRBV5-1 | TGCGCCAGCAGCTCCGGGATAAATAGCAATCAGCCCCAGCATTTT | CASSSGINSNQPQHF
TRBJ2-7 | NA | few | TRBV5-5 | TGTGCCAGCAGCTCGGGAATGACCTACGAGCAGTACTTC | CASSSGMTYEQYF
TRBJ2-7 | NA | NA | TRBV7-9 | TGTGCCAGCATAACAAACGGGGGAACCTACGAGCAGTACTTC | CASITNGGTYEQYF
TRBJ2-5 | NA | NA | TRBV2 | TGTGCCAGCACCTCCCAGGGGGAGACCCAGTACTTC | CASTSQGETQYF
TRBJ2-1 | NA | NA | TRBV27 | TGTGCCAGCAACACCGGACTACACAATGAGCAGTTCTTC | CASNTGLHNEQFF
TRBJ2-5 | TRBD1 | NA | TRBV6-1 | TGTGCCAGCCGGAGGGTTGGGACAGGACGAGAGACCCAGTACTTC | CASRRVGTGRETQYF
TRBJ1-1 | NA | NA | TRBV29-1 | TGCAGCGTTGAGCGAGCCATGAACACTGAAGCTTTCTTT | CSVERAMNTEAFF